Detailed here is one T cell receptor beta chain. Its target is not known. Building of the TCR beta libraries involved iRepertoire HTBI primers and Arm-PCR of CDR3 regions. MiXCR, applied by TCRdb to the multiplex PCR reads, yields one record per CDR3 protein. The sample records about 220,000 distinct CDR3 sequences, 15% to 20% being singletons. The data belong to a study of regulatory T cells in long-lasting Graves disease. V lost 4 bases and J lost 4, with 20 bases in between. This CDR3 has 16 residues. Germline CDR1 reads SGHNT; CDR2 reads YYREEE (reference sequence). Study-level results: Persistent Graves' disease cases displayed lower TCR diversity than newly diagnosed ones.

Time point noted: newly diagnosed GD, antithyroid drugs for less than 3 months. Following extraction of RNA from PBMCs, that RNA was used to make the TCR library. These data were also reused for a study on T cells in Graves' hyperthyroidism and ophthalmopathy. Per that study: Diagnoses were established using clinical symptoms, serum thyroxine and TRAb, thyroid ultrasound and orbital computed tomography. Most thyroid-expanded clonotypes above 0.001 were also found in blood.

This chain links TRBV5-4 with TRBJ1-2; D is perhaps TRBD1 (6 bases). Material: peripheral blood mononuclear cells (PBMCs), obtained at new diagnosis, from a patient treated with antithyroid drugs. The clonotype originates from a woman in her 30s with Graves disease. The DNA of the CDR3 is TGTGCCAGCAGCGGCGGGGGGGCCAAGGGAACCTATGGCTACACCTTC. Its protein product is CASSGGGAKGTYGYTF.